A selection of T cell receptor beta chains follows, all from one sample in a study of CD8 T cell repertoires and HIV-1 epitope variants. Profiled with immunoSEQ multiplex PCR; TCRdb holds only in-frame clones, not every one. The table includes about 95,000 clones, 74% detected once. Specimen: uncultured baseline CD8+ T cells from peripheral blood mononuclear cells (PBMCs). These TCRs come from a male donor with HIV. CDR3s include the opening cysteine and the closing phenylalanine or tryptophan.

CDR3aa	v_gene	j_gene
CASSSPSGSNEQFF	TRBV7-2	TRBJ2-1
CASSSAGRGYTEAFF	TRBV28	TRBJ1-1
CASSVSPGGPRPPEQFF	TRBV9	TRBJ2-1
CASSLNQPQHF	TRBV2	TRBJ1-5
CAWSVSGYYEQYF	TRBV30	TRBJ2-7
CASSQSRVGLYEQYF	TRBV4-3	TRBJ2-7
CASSLNRGTGTTGANVLTF	TRBV7-6	TRBJ2-6
CASSPPTRGGQETQYF	TRBV18	TRBJ2-5
CASSYSSSGGYGYTF	TRBV6-5	TRBJ1-2
CASSLFYSVYGYTF	TRBV13	TRBJ1-2
CASSWETGGTDEQYF	TRBV5-5	TRBJ2-7
CASSYSKEVYEQYF	TRBV6-5	TRBJ2-7
CASSDTEYGYTF	TRBV4-3	TRBJ1-2
CAWRLRARATEAFF	TRBV30	TRBJ1-1
CASRMGRNTEAFF	TRBV27	TRBJ1-1
CASSLGQGVTNEKLFF	TRBV5-6	TRBJ1-4
CASSDSYEQYF	TRBV6-5	TRBJ2-7
CASSTGGPDEQFF	TRBV7-7	TRBJ2-1
CASSPRDRQTYEQYF	TRBV9	TRBJ2-7
CASTPGQGALGANVLTF	TRBV2	TRBJ2-6
CASSSTGGRGYTF	TRBV6-1	TRBJ1-2
CASSQGMFSTYEQYF	TRBV4-3	TRBJ2-7
CASSGGRTREQYF	TRBV5-4	TRBJ2-7
CASSFRTDTEAFF	TRBV5-4	TRBJ1-1
CASSSHPPRVLLF	TRBV6-5	TRBJ2-1
CATSGLGYEQYF	TRBV28	TRBJ2-7
CASSLLVNEQYF	TRBV7-8	TRBJ2-7
CASRGPPGYRLFF	TRBV6-1	TRBJ1-4
CASSVGQGADTQYF	TRBV7-2	TRBJ2-3
CASSLSGRREETQYF	TRBV27	TRBJ2-5
CASSYKERLNTEAFF	TRBV6-5	TRBJ1-1
CASSISRDRAAFF	TRBV19	TRBJ1-1
CASTEFSYEQYF	TRBV2	TRBJ2-7
CASSPPGRSLGYTF	TRBV6-5	TRBJ1-2
CASSLLGKSTDTQYF	TRBV5-1	TRBJ2-3
CASSSVLDEKLFF	TRBV19	TRBJ1-4
CASSLLAGGSYNEQFF	TRBV7-2	TRBJ2-1
CASSPLEGGGQFF	TRBV18	TRBJ2-1
CASSFGRGPQAQYF	TRBV28	TRBJ2-7
CASSRLSWETQYF	TRBV6-1	TRBJ2-5
CASSQVDLAVNEQFF	TRBV4-2	TRBJ2-1
CASSIEGQDYEQYF	TRBV19	TRBJ2-7
CASRLGLAGSREQFF	TRBV27	TRBJ2-1
CASSLEYTDTQYF	TRBV11-3	TRBJ2-3
CATSRGGGQETQYF	TRBV15	TRBJ2-5